This TCR beta chain was sequenced for a study of control samples from healthy donors and cancer patients. This table comes from immunoSEQ multiplex PCR, and its TCRdb copy is limited to in-frame clones, with some not included. Of fewer than 120,000 clones in the sample, over 75% were seen once. The specimen sequenced was PBMCs. The clonotype originates from a woman aged 60-75 years with lung cancer.

CDR3 sequence: CASSYSHGGDTGELFF. DNA of the CDR3: TGTGCCAGCAGTTACTCCCACGGGGGCGACACCGGGGAGCTGTTTTTT. The rearrangement links TRBV6-2 or TRBV6-3 to TRBJ2-2, with D perhaps assigned TRBD1 or TRBD2 (6 bases each). The CDR3 runs 16 residues. From germline, CDR1 is MNHEY and CDR2 SVGEGT. The germline V and J ends were trimmed by 0 bases and 3 bases, with 11 bases remaining between them.